This entry lists 4 T cell receptor beta chains sequenced from one sample in a study of T cell repertoires in cytomegalovirus infection. TCRdb reprocessed the reads with MiXCR, giving one entry per CDR3 protein. Among roughly 130,000 distinct CDR3 sequences listed, 20% to 30% were seen once. These receptors lack a known antigen. Sequenced sample: PBMCs, sequenced either directly or after in vitro stimulation (not recorded which). Receptor source: a human donor in good health (CMV status not recorded). Some clones in this sample may be carry-over from other donors' samples.

The rearrangement links TRBV4-3 to TRBJ2-7; 7 bases align to TRBD2. CDR1 is LGHNA, CDR2 YSLEER, per germline. V trimming: 0 bases; J trimming: 7 bases; junction bases outside the gene matches: 9. The CDR3 covers 15 residues. This CDR3 reads CASSQEGLNHWEQYV. The CDR3 DNA reads TGCGCCAGCAGCCAAGAGGGACTAAACCACTGGGAGCAGTACGTC.

This clonotype showed up just a few times. This chain connects TRBV6-5 to TRBJ2-5; no clear D. V was clipped by 6 bases and J by 5 bases, with 22 bases between them. Germline CDR1 is MNHEY and CDR2 is SVGAGI. The CDR3 is 16 residues long. This chain's CDR3 is CASRGGVGKQGETQYF. CDR3 coding DNA: TGTGCCAGCAGAGGTGGTGTCGGAAAACAAGGGGAGACCCAGTACTTC.

This clonotype appeared a single time. The J gene is TRBJ1-1, the V gene TRBV10-3, with a tentative D call TRBD1 (6 bases). The CDR3 sequence is 15 residues long. Germline CDR1 and CDR2: ENHRY and SYGVKD. The V end lost 4 bases, the J end lost 1 base, and 13 bases lay between the germline ends. CDR3 protein: CAISGGGLRNTEAFF. In nucleotides, the CDR3 is TGTGCCATCAGTGGGGGGGGGCTTAGGAACACTGAAGCTTTCTTT.

This clonotype was detected ten times or more. The chain has TRBV7-9 and TRBJ2-6, with D possibly being TRBD1 or TRBD2 (5 bases each). CDR3 length: 13 amino acids. Trimming left V 5 bases short and J 19 bases short, with 21 bases between. Per germline, CDR1 SEHNR and CDR2 FQNEAQ (reference sequence). CDR3 sequence (DNA): TGTGCCAGCAGCATCCACCGGGACCACCTTCCTACTTTC. It translates to CASSIHRDHLPTF.